Below are 20 T cell receptor beta chains sequenced from a single sample in a study of CD4 T cells in relation to SARS-CoV-2 and coronaviruses (dated by TCRdb to the early 2020s). Library preparation employed the immunoSEQ multiplex PCR assay. Sourced from immuneACCESS, this table was stored by TCRdb with only in-frame sequences that have V and J called. A share of the clones is absent; for the studies checked, an unresolved V gene accounts for under half, and the remainder has no known explanation. This sample lists about 26,000 clones; around 75% were detected once. The ten largest clones take up about 22% of the sample. CD4+ T cells from unexposed donors were collected before the COVID-19 pandemic (2011-2018). After approximately eleven days of culture, CD4+ T cells were isolated with the EasySep CD4+ T cell isolation kit. No antigen has been identified for these receptors. Sequenced input: CD4+ T cells from PBMCs, cultured in vitro. These receptors all stem from a human donor in good health.

This clone was detected only once. This rearrangement joins TRBV19 to TRBJ2-7, with TRBD2 matching 7 bases. The CDR3 covers 14 residues. CDR1 and CDR2 (germline): LNHDA, SQIVND (reference sequence). Trimming removed 6 bases from V and 5 bases from J; junction bases left unmatched: 10. The CDR3 loop is CASSPLGGGNEQYF. DNA of the CDR3: TGTGCCAGTAGCCCACTGGGGGGAGGGAACGAGCAGTACTTC.

The table lists this clone with a few counts. The chain recombines TRBV13 with TRBJ1-6; D ambiguous. The V gene lost 0 bases and the J gene lost 11 bases, with 5 bases spanning the gap. CDR3 length: 12 residues. Looked up from germline, CDR1 is PRHDT and CDR2 is FYEKMQ (reference sequence). CDR3 nucleotides: TGTGCCAGCAGCTTAGGTCCAGCACCCCTCCACTTT. Translating gives CASSLGPAPLHF.

This sequence joins TRBV7-2 and TRBJ2-7; TRBD2 matches 11 bases. The V gene end was trimmed by 5 bases and the J gene end by 5 bases; junction bases not matched to a gene: 8. From germline, CDR1 is SGHTA and CDR2 FQGNSA. This CDR3 spans 15 amino acids. The CDR3, as DNA: TGTGCCAGCAGCACCGACGGGACTAGCGGCCACGAGCAGTACTTC. Translating gives CASSTDGTSGHEQYF.

V gene TRBV5-1 combines with J gene TRBJ2-2, with D perhaps TRBD1 or TRBD2 (5 bases each). Trimming cost V 2 bases and J 4 bases, with 9 bases left between them. In germline, CDR1 is SGHRS, CDR2 YFSETQ. The CDR3 is made up of 14 amino acids. The CDR3 sequence: CASSLRGATGELFF. The CDR3 region has the DNA TGCGCCAGCAGCTTAAGGGGAGCCACCGGGGAGCTGTTTTTT.

This clone was seen more than once but under ten times. The chain joins TRBV9 to TRBJ1-3; no firm D call. The ends were cut back, 4 bases at V and 3 bases at J, with 23 bases in the middle. The CDR3 is made up of 18 amino acids. Germline assignment: CDR1 SGDLS and CDR2 YYNGEE. The CDR3 sequence is CASSPRALGSRGGNTIYF. The CDR3 DNA sequence: TGTGCCAGCAGCCCTAGGGCGCTGGGAAGTCGTGGTGGAAACACCATATATTTT.

This rearrangement joins TRBV5-1 to TRBJ1-4; the D gene is possibly TRBD1 (6 bases). V was cut by 0 bases and J by 4 bases, with 7 bases left in between. The CDR3 totals 14 residues. Germline V gene data show CDR1 as SGHRS and CDR2 as YFSETQ. CDR3 nucleotide sequence: TGCGCCAGCAGCTTGGGCAGGGGTAATGAAAAACTGTTTTTT. This codes for CASSLGRGNEKLFF. Variable domain in full (rest from reference TRBV5-1 and TRBJ1-4): KAGVTQTPRYLIKTRGQQVTLSCSPISGHRSVSWYQQTPGQGLQFLFEYFSETQRNKGNFPGRFSGRQFSNSRSEMNVSTLELGDSALYLCASSLGRGNEKLFFGSGTQLSVL.

The V and J genes are TRBV29-1 and TRBJ2-7; TRBD2 matches at 9 bases. Germline V CDR1 and CDR2: SQVTM, ANQGSEA. The V and J ends lost 4 bases and 2 bases, in that order; junction bases with no gene match: 6. The CDR3 consists of 14 residues. The CDR3 DNA follows: TGCAGCGTTGCACCGGGACTAGCCGCCTACGAGCAGTACTTC. Translating gives CSVAPGLAAYEQYF.

The chain carries TRBV11-1 and TRBJ2-7; 8 bases line up with TRBD1. The CDR3 length is 15 residues. Germline CDR1 and CDR2: SGHAT and FQDESV (reference sequence). V shed 5 bases and J 3 bases; nucleotides not matched to a gene: 9. The CDR3 sequence is CASSHRDRRFYEQYF. The CDR3 nucleotides read TGTGCCAGCAGCCATAGGGACAGGAGATTCTACGAGCAGTACTTC.

V is TRBV10-3 and J is TRBJ1-1, with no clear D. V shed 8 bases and J shed 4 bases, with 11 bases lying between them. The germline V gene has CDR1 ENHRY and CDR2 SYGVKD. The CDR3 totals 12 residues. CDR3 protein: CAIEGFGTEAFF. In DNA form, the CDR3 reads TGTGCCATCGAAGGGTTTGGCACTGAAGCTTTCTTT.

The gene calls are TRBV5-1 and TRBJ2-1, with a weak D call TRBD2 (6 bases). Germline V gene sequence: CDR1 SGHRS, CDR2 YFSETQ. This CDR3 has 14 amino acids. The ends were cut back, 0 bases at V and 9 bases at J, with 13 bases in the middle. CDR3 amino acids: CASSLDGLLAEQFF. The CDR3 DNA reads as TGCGCCAGCAGCTTGGACGGACTATTGGCTGAGCAGTTCTTC. The entire variable domain, with the rest obtained from reference TRBV5-1 and TRBJ2-1, is as follows: KAGVTQTPRYLIKTRGQQVTLSCSPISGHRSVSWYQQTPGQGLQFLFEYFSETQRNKGNFPGRFSGRQFSNSRSEMNVSTLELGDSALYLCASSLDGLLAEQFFGPGTRLTVL.

This clone came up a few times. The chain carries TRBV7-6 and TRBJ2-1; 7 bases agree with TRBD2. The junction had 1 base not matched to a gene; V was cut back by 0 bases and J by 2 bases. This CDR3 is built from 15 residues. Germline V gene data show CDR1 as SGHVS and CDR2 as FNYEAQ. The CDR3 spells CASSLAGGTYNEQFF. CDR3 coding DNA: TGTGCCAGCAGCTTAGCGGGAGGGACCTACAATGAGCAGTTCTTC.

This clone was seen once. This sequence joins TRBV30 and TRBJ2-5; D gene ambiguous. This CDR3 has 12 residues. Germline CDR1 reads GTSNPN; CDR2 reads SVGIG (reference sequence). The germline V and J ends were trimmed by 0 bases and 5 bases, with 7 bases remaining between them. CDR3: CAWSVFRETQYF. The CDR3 DNA follows: TGTGCCTGGAGTGTGTTTAGGGAGACCCAGTACTTC.

This rearrangement joins TRBV6-5 to TRBJ1-2; no firm D call. The CDR3 runs 14 residues. Trimming removed 0 bases at V and 8 bases at J, with 13 bases between. Germline-derived CDR1 and CDR2 are MNHEY and SVGAGI. CDR3 DNA sequence: TGTGCCAGCAGTTACTCTTCCCGGGTTACGGGCTACACCTTC. Amino acid sequence: CASSYSSRVTGYTF.

The rearrangement links TRBV14 to TRBJ2-3; D is perhaps TRBD1 (5 bases). Trimming shortened V by 6 bases and J by 0 bases, and 10 bases separated the two germline ends. Germline V gene sequence: CDR1 SGHDN, CDR2 FVKESK. The CDR3 is made up of 14 amino acids. CDR3 coding DNA: TGTGCCAGCAGACAGGAGAGAAGCACAGATACGCAGTATTTT. Translated: CASRQERSTDTQYF.

A single count supports this clone. The CDR3 bases are TGTGCCAGCAGCCCCCGGATGGGTGAGGCTTTCTTT. This translates into CASSPRMGEAFF. The chain is built from TRBV12-3 or TRBV12-4 and TRBJ1-1; no firm D call. The germline V and J ends were trimmed by 6 bases and 11 bases, with 16 bases remaining between them. The CDR3 runs to 12 residues.

The chain joins TRBV14 to TRBJ1-2; 7 nucleotides line up with TRBD1. The CDR3 has 16 amino acids. Germline V lookup: CDR1 SGHDN, CDR2 FVKESK. J gave up 1 base and V 4 bases, and 9 bases lay outside the gene matches. The CDR3 nucleotides are TGTGCCAGCAGCCCTTTACTCGGGACAGATAACTATGGCTACACCTTC. This sequence encodes CASSPLLGTDNYGYTF.

V is TRBV29-1 and J is TRBJ1-4; no definite D call. The CDR3 contains 12 residues. CDR1 is SQVTM and CDR2 is ANQGSEA in the germline V gene. Trimming removed 5 bases from V and 8 bases from J, with 12 bases in between. DNA of the CDR3: TGCAGCGTTACACGGACGGGGGAAAAACTGTTTTTT. Translating it yields CSVTRTGEKLFF.

The chain combines TRBV27 with TRBJ2-3; D unresolved. The CDR3 is 14 residues long. Germline-derived CDR1 and CDR2 are MNHEY and SMNVEV (reference sequence). V lost 4 bases to trimming and J lost 2 bases, with 10 bases between them. In nucleotides, the CDR3 is TGTGCCAGCAGTTCCTCCTGGGACACAGATACGCAGTATTTT. Protein sequence: CASSSSWDTDTQYF.

The chain joins TRBV7-2 to TRBJ1-3, with D tentatively TRBD1 (6 bases). The CDR3 covers 16 residues. The V end was cut by 1 base, the J end by 0 bases, with 10 bases between. The germline V gene encodes CDR1 SGHTA and CDR2 FQGNSA. CDR3 coding DNA: TGTGCCAGCAGCTTAGTGGGGGGCCACTCTGGAAACACCATATATTTT. Protein sequence: CASSLVGGHSGNTIYF.

V is TRBV7-8 and J is TRBJ2-2; possibly TRBD1 or TRBD2 for D (5 bases each). The CDR3 is 15 residues long. Germline values: CDR1 SGHVS, CDR2 FQNEAQ. Trimming removed 3 bases from V and 10 bases from J, with 18 bases in between. CDR3 sequence reads: CASSFVKGWGTELFF. The CDR3 nucleotides read TGTGCCAGCAGCTTCGTAAAGGGGTGGGGGACGGAGCTGTTTTTT.